One sample yielded the 22 T cell receptor beta chains listed below, sequenced in a study of CD8+ T cells in alopecia areata. Sequencing relied on a cDNA template that was reverse transcribed from extracted RNA. Method: immunoSEQ multiplex PCR; TCRdb's copy keeps in-frame clones and lacks some. The sample lists about 110,000 clones, around 59% occurring once. The sequenced material came from CD8+ T cells sorted from blood. The receptors originated from a human donor in good health.

This clone was counted only a few times. The J gene is TRBJ2-1, the V gene TRBV15, with D possibly matching TRBD2 (6 bases). The CDR3 is 13 residues long. Per the germline V gene, CDR1 is LNHNV and CDR2 is YYDKDF (reference sequence). The ends were cut back, 4 bases at V and 14 bases at J, with 18 bases in the middle. Here the CDR3 reads CATSINAAGEEFF. In nucleotides, the CDR3 is TGTGCCACCAGCATCAACGCGGCCGGGGAGGAGTTCTTC.

V is TRBV25-1 and J is TRBJ1-1, with 8 nucleotides matching TRBD1. This CDR3 spans 13 amino acids. The germline V gene encodes CDR1 MGHDK and CDR2 SYGVNS. The V gene end was trimmed by 5 bases and the J gene end by 5 bases; junction bases not matched to a gene: 4. CDR3: CASSPRTGTEAFF. The DNA for the CDR3 is TGTGCCAGCAGTCCCCGGACAGGGACTGAAGCTTTCTTT.

This chain joins TRBV13 and TRBJ2-7; TRBD2 aligns across 10 bases. The CDR3 covers 15 residues. Trimming at V came to 2 bases and at J to 3 bases, leaving 4 bases not matched to a gene. Germline values: CDR1 PRHDT, CDR2 FYEKMQ (reference sequence). The CDR3 here is CASSLLAGVNYEQYF. The CDR3 bases are TGTGCCAGCAGCTTACTAGCGGGGGTCAACTACGAGCAGTACTTC.

The chain has TRBV29-1 and TRBJ1-1; 9 bases align to TRBD1. The CDR3 extends over 13 amino acids. Germline V gives CDR1 SQVTM, CDR2 ANQGSEA. Unmatched junction bases numbered 9, after V lost 7 bases and J lost 6 bases. CDR3 residues: CSGDVGTGSEAFF. The DNA for the CDR3 is TGCAGCGGGGACGTAGGGACAGGGTCTGAAGCTTTCTTT.

The chain has TRBV7-8 and TRBJ2-5, with a tentative D call TRBD2 (5 bases). The ends were cut back, 5 bases at V and 7 bases at J, with 20 bases in the middle. Germline V gene data show CDR1 as SGHVS and CDR2 as FQNEAQ. This CDR3 has 15 residues. The DNA of the CDR3 is TGTGCCAGCAGCCCTATCCGGGGTTGGGGATCGACCCAGTACTTC. Translating gives CASSPIRGWGSTQYF.

V is TRBV27 and J is TRBJ1-1; 7 positions agree with TRBD1. Per the germline V gene, CDR1 is MNHEY and CDR2 is SMNVEV (reference sequence). This CDR3 spans 13 amino acids. Trimming at V came to 6 bases and at J to 4 bases, leaving 5 bases not matched to a gene. The CDR3 spells CASRPGQATEAFF. The CDR3 DNA reads TGTGCCAGCAGGCCTGGACAGGCCACTGAAGCTTTCTTT.

The V and J genes are TRBV5-1 and TRBJ2-5; D is undetermined. The CDR3 sequence is 14 residues long. Germline assignment: CDR1 SGHRS and CDR2 YFSETQ. Deletions cut 0 bases from V and 5 bases from J, with 11 bases between. CDR3 loop: CASSLAAPYETQYF. The CDR3 DNA reads TGCGCCAGCAGCTTGGCGGCGCCATATGAGACCCAGTACTTC.

This chain links TRBV5-6 with TRBJ1-1, with a weak D call TRBD1 (5 bases). The CDR3 runs to 12 residues. Germline CDR1 and CDR2: SGHDT and YYEEEE. Trimming shortened V by 4 bases and J by 6 bases, and 10 bases separated the two germline ends. CDR3 coding DNA: TGTGCCAGCAGCCTAGGGGATTCTGAAGCTTTCTTT. It codes for CASSLGDSEAFF.

The genes are TRBV6-1 and TRBJ2-7, with unresolved D. The CDR3 has 10 residues. Germline lookup yields CDR1 MNHNS and CDR2 SASEGT. V was cut by 5 bases and J by 5 bases, with 4 bases left in between. As DNA, the CDR3 is TGTGCCAGCAGTTCAGACGAGCAGTACTTC. It codes for CASSSDEQYF.

The genes are TRBV28 and TRBJ1-2; 7 nucleotides align to TRBD1. This CDR3 spans 15 amino acids. Germline CDR1 and CDR2: MDHEN and SYDVKM. V was pared by 1 base and J by 8 bases, with 10 bases of the junction left unmatched. The CDR3 spells CASSLSMTGLSGYTF. DNA of the CDR3: TGTGCCAGCAGTTTATCCATGACAGGGCTCAGCGGCTACACCTTC.

This chain joins TRBV29-1 and TRBJ2-1, with D uncertain. Germline V gene lookup returns CDR1 SQVTM and CDR2 ANQGSEA. With 1 base removed from V and 8 bases from J, the gap between germline ends came to 15 bases. The CDR3 contains 14 residues. For the CDR3, the DNA is TGCAGCGTTGAAGTCCGCGCGTCCCTCGATGAGCAGTTCTTC. The encoded protein is CSVEVRASLDEQFF.

This clone has only a few counts. Other nucleotide sequences from this sample produce the same CDR3. The CDR3 loop reads CASSLATYEQYF. In DNA, the CDR3 is TGTGCCAGCAGCTTAGCGACCTACGAGCAGTACTTC. The chain employs TRBV7-9 and TRBJ2-7, with D hard to call. The germline V gene has CDR1 SEHNR and CDR2 FQNEAQ (reference sequence). V lost 0 bases and J lost 2, with 2 bases in between. This CDR3 spans 12 amino acids.

This sequence joins TRBV7-9 and TRBJ2-7, with 7 nucleotides matching TRBD1. The CDR3 runs to 12 residues. Germline-derived CDR1 and CDR2 are SEHNR and FQNEAQ (reference sequence). V gave up 6 bases and J gave up 6 bases; unmatched junction bases: 5. The CDR3 loop is CASRTGSGEQYF. The CDR3 nucleotides read TGTGCCAGCAGGACAGGGTCTGGCGAGCAGTACTTC.

The chain joins TRBV19 to TRBJ2-7, with TRBD1 matching over 8 bases. Per the germline V gene, CDR1 is LNHDA and CDR2 is SQIVND (reference sequence). The V segment lost 5 bases and the J segment 0 bases; nucleotides outside the gene matches: 3. The CDR3 contains 14 residues. CDR3 nucleotides: TGTGCCAGTAGTTTCGACAGGGGCTCCTACGAGCAGTACTTC. Translation: CASSFDRGSYEQYF.

This clone was seen once. The rearrangement joins TRBV4-1 to TRBJ2-1, with 10 positions matching TRBD2. Per the germline V gene, CDR1 is MGHRA and CDR2 is YSYEKL. Trimming removed 3 bases from V and 5 bases from J; junction bases left unmatched: 7. CDR3 length: 16 amino acids. CDR3 sequence reads: CASSHFGTSGDNEQFF. DNA of the CDR3: TGCGCCAGCAGCCACTTCGGAACTAGCGGGGACAATGAGCAGTTCTTC.

The chain has TRBV29-1 and TRBJ2-7; 7 bases map to TRBD2. The CDR3 runs to 16 residues. From germline, CDR1 is SQVTM and CDR2 ANQGSEA. With 3 bases clipped from V and 5 bases from J, the junction kept 16 bases outside the gene matches. CDR3 coding DNA: TGCAGCGTTGAGGTGCACGGGGGGAATTCGTTCGACGAGCAGTACTTC. Protein: CSVEVHGGNSFDEQYF.

This clone was found many times. This chain uses TRBV2 with TRBJ2-7, with 8 bases that match TRBD1. The CDR3 contains 15 residues. Germline CDR1 SNHLY, CDR2 FYNNEI. The V gene end was trimmed by 4 bases and the J gene end by 3 bases; junction bases not matched to a gene: 8. CDR3 bases: TGTGCCAGCAGTGCGGACAGGGAAAGTTACTACGAGCAGTACTTC. Protein product: CASSADRESYYEQYF.

The chain couples TRBV7-9 to TRBJ1-1; tentative D call: TRBD1 (5 bases). Trimming took off 6 bases at V and 8 bases at J, with 10 bases between the two ends. The CDR3 runs 11 residues. Germline values: CDR1 SEHNR, CDR2 FQNEAQ (reference sequence). The DNA for the CDR3 is TGTGCCAGCAGACAGGCCACGGAAGCTTTCTTT. Translating gives CASRQATEAFF.

The rearrangement uses TRBV4-1 and TRBJ2-7, with 11 bases aligning to TRBD1. Germline lookup yields CDR1 MGHRA and CDR2 YSYEKL. This CDR3 is built from 16 residues. V lost 5 bases to trimming and J lost 6 bases; unmatched junction nucleotides: 12. CDR3 region: CASSYWTGGGPTEQYF. The CDR3 bases are TGCGCCAGCAGCTACTGGACAGGGGGCGGCCCAACCGAGCAGTACTTC.

This clone was seen only a few times. V gene TRBV4-2 combines with J gene TRBJ2-3; D not resolved. V was pared by 1 base and J by 4 bases, with 9 bases between. The CDR3 has 14 amino acids. Germline assignment: CDR1 LGHNA and CDR2 YNFKEQ. This CDR3 reads CASSQGIMADTQYF. CDR3 coding DNA: TGTGCCAGCAGCCAAGGAATAATGGCAGATACGCAGTATTTT.

There are a few counts of this clone. The V and J genes are TRBV5-1 and TRBJ1-5; no clear D gene. The V end was cut by 0 bases, the J end by 6 bases, with 10 bases between. Germline V CDR1 and CDR2: SGHRS, YFSETQ. The CDR3 totals 14 residues. CDR3 nucleotides: TGCGCCAGCAGCTTGGGTCCCGGGAGTCAGCCCCAGCATTTT. Protein: CASSLGPGSQPQHF. The full variable domain, in which reference TRBV5-1 and TRBJ1-5 provide the parts outside the CDR3, is KAGVTQTPRYLIKTRGQQVTLSCSPISGHRSVSWYQQTPGQGLQFLFEYFSETQRNKGNFPGRFSGRQFSNSRSEMNVSTLELGDSALYLCASSLGPGSQPQHFGDGTRLSIL.

The chain carries TRBV27 and TRBJ2-7; 10 bases agree with TRBD1. CDR3 length: 14 residues. V gave up 6 bases and J gave up 4 bases; unmatched junction bases: 6. Germline V gene lookup returns CDR1 MNHEY and CDR2 SMNVEV (reference sequence). The CDR3 reads CASSPTGGGYEQYF. For the CDR3, the DNA is TGTGCCAGCAGCCCGACAGGGGGCGGTTACGAGCAGTACTTC.